The 8 T cell receptor beta chains presented below share a single source sample, sequenced in a study of T cell repertoires in cytomegalovirus infection. TCRdb re-called the reads with MiXCR, one entry per CDR3 protein. The sample lists tens of thousands of distinct CDR3 sequences, roughly 49% seen once, with 90% in the top ten. Which antigens these TCRs recognize remains unknown. Sample: CD8+ T cells from cultured PBMCs, taken from culture after CMV antigen stimulation. Every receptor here comes from a human donor in good health (CMV status not recorded). Some clones in this sample may be carry-over from other donors' samples.

This clonotype has only one observation. The V gene is TRBV10-3, the J gene TRBJ2-1, with 7 bases that match TRBD1. The CDR3 is 15 amino acids. V lost 9 bases and J lost 4; bases outside the gene matches: 12. Germline V CDR1 and CDR2: ENHRY, SYGVKD. As DNA, the CDR3 is TGTGCCATGGGACCGGACAGGACCATTTACAATGAGCAGTTCTTC. Translation: CAMGPDRTIYNEQFF.

This clonotype was recorded at least ten times. CDR3 nucleotide sequence: TGTGCCAGCGGGAGGTCTAAAGGGAATGAGCAGTTCTTC. The encoded protein is CASGRSKGNEQFF. The chain has TRBV7-6 and TRBJ2-1, with D possibly matching TRBD2 (6 bases). The germline gives CDR1 SGHVS, CDR2 FNYEAQ. The CDR3 spans 13 residues. V was clipped by 8 bases and J by 7 bases, with 15 bases between them.

The chain links TRBV6-2 or TRBV6-3 to TRBJ1-2; D remains unclear. Per germline, CDR1 MNHEY and CDR2 SVGEGT. The CDR3 is made up of 13 amino acids. The ends were cut back, 1 base at V and 8 bases at J, with 11 bases in the middle. As DNA, the CDR3 is TGTGCCAGCAGTTACTTGGGCGATGTGGGCTACACCTTC. Its translation is CASSYLGDVGYTF.

V usage is TRBV4-2 and J usage is TRBJ1-1; a weak D match, TRBD1 (5 bases). Germline assignment: CDR1 LGHNA and CDR2 YNFKEQ. Trimming took off 4 bases at V and 10 bases at J, with 22 bases between the two ends. This CDR3 comprises 15 residues. CDR3 nucleotides: TGTGCCAGCAGCCCAACATACCAGGCAGGGTTGCGAGCTTTCTTT. Translating it yields CASSPTYQAGLRAFF.

The gene calls are TRBV28 and TRBJ2-7; no clear D gene. Germline CDR1 reads MDHEN; CDR2 reads SYDVKM. Trimming took off 7 bases at V and 8 bases at J, with 18 bases between the two ends. CDR3 length: 13 amino acids. CDR3 nucleotides: TGTGCCAGCAATCACTGGCGCGCGGCCAAGCAGTACTTC. This sequence encodes CASNHWRAAKQYF. The full variable domain, in which reference TRBV28 and TRBJ2-7 provide the parts outside the CDR3, is DVKVTQSSRYLVKRTGEKVFLECVQDMDHENMFWYRQDPGLGLRLIYFSYDVKMKEKGDIPEGYSVSREKKERFSLILESASTNQTSMYLCASNHWRAAKQYFGPGTRLTVT.

The chain links TRBV4-2 to TRBJ2-3, with 10 nucleotides matching TRBD2. In germline, CDR1 is LGHNA, CDR2 YNFKEQ. The CDR3 totals 16 residues. The junction had 2 bases not matched to a gene; V was cut back by 2 bases and J by 0 bases. The CDR3 here is CASSQLSGRSTDTQYF. The CDR3 coding sequence is TGTGCCAGCAGCCAACTTAGCGGGAGGAGCACAGATACGCAGTATTTT.

V is TRBV24-1 and J is TRBJ1-5, with D uncertain. The V end lost 7 bases, the J end lost 0 bases, and 15 bases lay between the germline ends. Germline V gene data show CDR1 as KGHDR and CDR2 as SFDVKD. The CDR3 runs 16 residues. The CDR3 protein is CATRVLRKDSNQPQHF. In nucleotides, the CDR3 is TGTGCCACCAGGGTACTCAGGAAAGATAGCAATCAGCCCCAGCATTTT.

This clonotype was seen a few times. This chain uses TRBV7-6 with TRBJ1-1; D is perhaps TRBD1 (5 bases). Trimming left V 5 bases short and J 5 bases short, with 24 bases between. This CDR3 spans 17 amino acids. The V gene's germline CDR1 is SGHVS and CDR2 FNYEAQ. The CDR3 is CASSRPSGEGLRTEAFF. The DNA for the CDR3 is TGTGCCAGCAGCCGTCCTTCGGGCGAGGGGCTTAGAACTGAAGCTTTCTTT.